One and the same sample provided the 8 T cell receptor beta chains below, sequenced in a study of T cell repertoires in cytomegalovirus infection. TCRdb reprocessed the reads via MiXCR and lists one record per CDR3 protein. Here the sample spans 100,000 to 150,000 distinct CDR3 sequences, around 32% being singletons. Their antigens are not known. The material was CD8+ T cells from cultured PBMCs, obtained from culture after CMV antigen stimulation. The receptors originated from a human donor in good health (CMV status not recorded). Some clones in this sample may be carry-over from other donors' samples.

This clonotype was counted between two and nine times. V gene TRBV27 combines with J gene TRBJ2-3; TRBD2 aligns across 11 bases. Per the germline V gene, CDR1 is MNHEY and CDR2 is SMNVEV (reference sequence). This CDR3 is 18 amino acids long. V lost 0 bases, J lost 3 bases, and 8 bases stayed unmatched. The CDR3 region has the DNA TGTGCCAGCAGTTTATCCCCTCCCAGACTAGCGGGGACAGATACGCAGTATTTT. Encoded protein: CASSLSPPRLAGTDTQYF.

DNA of the CDR3: TGTGCCAGCAGCCTAGGTGTAGGGGACACTGAAGCTTTCTTT. Translated, it gives CASSLGVGDTEAFF. The chain has TRBV7-2 and TRBJ1-1; D might be TRBD1 (5 bases). Germline V gene lookup returns CDR1 SGHTA and CDR2 FQGNSA. This CDR3 is built from 14 residues. Trimming stripped 5 bases from V and 3 bases from J, with 13 bases between.

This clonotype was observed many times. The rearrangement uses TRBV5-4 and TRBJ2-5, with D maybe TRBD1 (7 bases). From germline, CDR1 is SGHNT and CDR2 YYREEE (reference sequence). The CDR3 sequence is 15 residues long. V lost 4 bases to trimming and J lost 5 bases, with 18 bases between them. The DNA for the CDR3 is TGTGCCAGCAGCCTCAGGACAGGCGCGGGGGAGACCCAGTACTTC. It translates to CASSLRTGAGETQYF.

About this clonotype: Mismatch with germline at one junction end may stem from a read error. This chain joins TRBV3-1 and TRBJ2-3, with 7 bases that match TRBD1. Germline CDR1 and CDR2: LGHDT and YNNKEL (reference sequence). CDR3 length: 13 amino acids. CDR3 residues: CASSQTGADTQYF. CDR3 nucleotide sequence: TGTGCCAGTAGCCAAACAGGGGCAGATACGCAGTATTTT.

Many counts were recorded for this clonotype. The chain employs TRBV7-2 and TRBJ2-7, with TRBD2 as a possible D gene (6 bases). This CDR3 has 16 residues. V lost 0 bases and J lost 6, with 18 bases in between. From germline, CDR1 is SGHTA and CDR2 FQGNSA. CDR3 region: CASSLASEGRTGEQYF. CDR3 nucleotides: TGTGCCAGCAGCTTAGCGTCGGAGGGACGTACGGGCGAGCAGTACTTC.

CDR3 DNA: TGCAGTGCTAGGAGGACAGGGTTGATAGGAGGCTACACCTTC. It specifies CSARRTGLIGGYTF. V and J are TRBV20-1 and TRBJ1-2, with 8 bases that match TRBD1. Germline V gives CDR1 DFQATT, CDR2 SNEGSKA (reference sequence). J gave up 8 bases and V 3 bases, and 11 bases lay outside the gene matches. The length of the CDR3 is 14 residues.

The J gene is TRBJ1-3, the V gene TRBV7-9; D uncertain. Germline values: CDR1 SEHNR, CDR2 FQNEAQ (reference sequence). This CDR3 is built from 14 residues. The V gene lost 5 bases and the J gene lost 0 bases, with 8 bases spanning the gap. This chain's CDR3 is CASSPEDSGNTIYF. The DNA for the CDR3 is TGTGCCAGCAGCCCCGAGGACTCTGGAAACACCATATATTTT.

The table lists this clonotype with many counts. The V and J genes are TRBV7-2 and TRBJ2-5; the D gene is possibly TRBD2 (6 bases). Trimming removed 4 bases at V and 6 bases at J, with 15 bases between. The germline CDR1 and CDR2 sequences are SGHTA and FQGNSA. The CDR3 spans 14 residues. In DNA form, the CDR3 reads TGTGCCAGCAGCTCCGACGGAGGGTTGAAGACCCAGTACTTC. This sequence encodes CASSSDGGLKTQYF.